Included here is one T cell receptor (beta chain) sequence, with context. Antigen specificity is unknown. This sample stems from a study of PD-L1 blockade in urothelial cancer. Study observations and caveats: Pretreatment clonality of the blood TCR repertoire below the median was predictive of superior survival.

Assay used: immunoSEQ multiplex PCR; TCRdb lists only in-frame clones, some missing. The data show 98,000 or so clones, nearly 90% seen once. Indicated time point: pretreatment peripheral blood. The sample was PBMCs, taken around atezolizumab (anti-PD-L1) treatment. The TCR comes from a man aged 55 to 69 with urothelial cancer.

The DNA for the CDR3 is TGTGCCAGCCCACAGGGGTCCACCTACGAGCAGTACTTC. It yields the protein CASPQGSTYEQYF. The chain recombines TRBV21-1 with TRBJ2-7; the D call of TRBD1 is as the table states it, not checked on the DNA. TRBV21-1 is labeled a pseudogene. The CDR3 runs 13 residues.